What follows is one T cell receptor beta chain and its context. The germline gives CDR1 SGHNT, CDR2 YYREEE (reference sequence). The J segment lost 2 bases and the V segment lost 3 bases, leaving 7 bases of the junction unmatched. There are 16 residues in the CDR3. The sample belongs to a study of T cell changes during pregnancy in multiple sclerosis. Using immunoSEQ multiplex PCR, the repertoire was profiled, and TCRdb retains in-frame clones only, with some absent. This table holds around 92,000 clones, roughly 93% found once. The clonotype comes from a female donor with multiple sclerosis, enrolled in a pregnancy study. Sample: peripheral blood, taken in the first trimester of pregnancy. V is TRBV5-4 and J is TRBJ2-1; 8 positions match TRBD2. The CDR3 DNA sequence: TGTGCCAGCAGCTACCCCTCCGGGGGGGCCTACAATGAGCAGTTCTTC. Translating gives CASSYPSGGAYNEQFF.